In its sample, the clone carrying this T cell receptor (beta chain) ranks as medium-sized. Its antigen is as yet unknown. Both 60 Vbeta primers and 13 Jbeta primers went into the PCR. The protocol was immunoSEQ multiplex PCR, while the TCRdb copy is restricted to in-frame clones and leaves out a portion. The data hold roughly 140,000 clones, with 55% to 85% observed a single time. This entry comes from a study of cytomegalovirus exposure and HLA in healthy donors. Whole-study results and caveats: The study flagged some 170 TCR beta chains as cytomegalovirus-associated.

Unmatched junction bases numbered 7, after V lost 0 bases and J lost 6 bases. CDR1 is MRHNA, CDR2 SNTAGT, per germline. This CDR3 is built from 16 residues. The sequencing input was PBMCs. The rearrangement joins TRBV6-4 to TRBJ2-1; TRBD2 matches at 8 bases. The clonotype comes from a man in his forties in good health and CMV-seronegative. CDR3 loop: CASSDSVTSDLNEQFF. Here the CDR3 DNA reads TGTGCCAGCAGTGACTCCGTGACTAGCGATCTCAATGAGCAGTTCTTC.